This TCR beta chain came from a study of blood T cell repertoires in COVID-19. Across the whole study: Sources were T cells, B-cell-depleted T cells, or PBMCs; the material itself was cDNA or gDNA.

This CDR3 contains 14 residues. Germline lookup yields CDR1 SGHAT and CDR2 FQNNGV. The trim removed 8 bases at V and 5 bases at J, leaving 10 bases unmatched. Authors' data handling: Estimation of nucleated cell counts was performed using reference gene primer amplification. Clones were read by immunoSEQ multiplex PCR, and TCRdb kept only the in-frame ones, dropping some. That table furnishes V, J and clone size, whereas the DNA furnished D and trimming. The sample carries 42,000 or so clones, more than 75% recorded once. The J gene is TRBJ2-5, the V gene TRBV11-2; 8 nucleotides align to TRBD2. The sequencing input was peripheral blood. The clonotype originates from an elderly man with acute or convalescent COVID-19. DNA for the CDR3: TGTGCCAGCGCCCGGACTAGCACTTCGGAGACCCAGTACTTC. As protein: CASARTSTSETQYF.